The clone carrying this T cell receptor (beta chain) was counted between two and nine times. Its target is not known. This entry is derived from a study of blood T cells in healthy people across ages. V gave up 6 bases and J gave up 2 bases, with 15 bases separating them. The CDR3 runs 15 residues. A second about 6 to 12 cycle PCR used barcoded and J-beta primers. From the 5' RACE reads, TCRdb called clonotypes with MiXCR, one entry per CDR3 protein. Of more than 800,000 distinct CDR3 sequences listed, 40% to 55% are singletons. The authors extracted at least 5 micrograms of total RNA per sample. General study results and limits: Long-lived donors had more naive CD4+ cells and higher diversity than aged donors.

This TCR was recovered from a woman aged 55 to 70 in good health. This chain links TRBV12-3 or TRBV12-4 with TRBJ2-3, with a weak D call TRBD2 (6 bases). Sequenced: blood. The CDR3 protein is CASRPGWGVTDTQYF. CDR3 bases: TGTGCCAGCAGACCAGGGTGGGGGGTCACAGATACGCAGTATTTT.